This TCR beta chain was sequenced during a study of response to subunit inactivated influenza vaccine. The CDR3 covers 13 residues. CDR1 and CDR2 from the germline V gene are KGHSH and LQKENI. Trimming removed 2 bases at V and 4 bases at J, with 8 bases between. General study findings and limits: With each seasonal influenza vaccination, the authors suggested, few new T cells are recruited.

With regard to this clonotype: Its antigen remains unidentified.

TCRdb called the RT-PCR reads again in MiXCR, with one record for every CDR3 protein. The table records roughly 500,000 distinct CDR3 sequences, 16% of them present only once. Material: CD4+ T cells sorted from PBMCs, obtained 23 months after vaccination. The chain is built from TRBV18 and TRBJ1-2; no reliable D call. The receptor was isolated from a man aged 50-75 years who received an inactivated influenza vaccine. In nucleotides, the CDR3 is TGTGCCAGCTCACCAGAGGGAGGCTATGGCTACACCTTC. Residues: CASSPEGGYGYTF.